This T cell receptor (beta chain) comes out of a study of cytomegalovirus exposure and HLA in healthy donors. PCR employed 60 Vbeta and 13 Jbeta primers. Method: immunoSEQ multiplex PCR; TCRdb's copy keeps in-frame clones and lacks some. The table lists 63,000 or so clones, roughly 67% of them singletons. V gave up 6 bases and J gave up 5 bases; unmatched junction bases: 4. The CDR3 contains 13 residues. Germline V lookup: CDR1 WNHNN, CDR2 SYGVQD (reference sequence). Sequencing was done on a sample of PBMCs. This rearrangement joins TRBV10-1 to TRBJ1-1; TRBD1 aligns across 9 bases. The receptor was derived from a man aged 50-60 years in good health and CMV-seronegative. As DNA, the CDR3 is TGCGCCAGCAGCACAGGGGGCTGGACTGAAGCTTTCTTT. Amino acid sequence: CASSTGGWTEAFF.